The clone carrying this TCR beta chain has just a few counts. Its matching antigen is unknown. These data originate in a study of OX40 agonist ivuxolimab in advanced cancers. Assay used: immunoSEQ multiplex PCR; TCRdb lists only in-frame clones, some missing. The sample has over 65,000 clones, 65% to 85% seen once. Study outcomes and limitations: Some patients who did not respond also had low normalized T-cell clonal expansion.

The length of the CDR3 is 15 residues. The germline V and J ends were trimmed by 1 base and 3 bases, with 13 bases remaining between them. Germline V gives CDR1 MDHEN, CDR2 SYDVKM. This TCR derives from an adult with an advanced solid tumor such as melanoma, head and neck, liver or kidney cancer. Material: CD4+ or CD8+ T cells sorted from blood, obtained in a trial of the OX40 agonist ivuxolimab. The V call is TRBV28, the J call TRBJ2-7; perhaps D is TRBD1 or TRBD2 (5 bases each). DNA for the CDR3: TGTGCCAGCAGTTTATTGGGAAGAGGGGACTACGAGCAGTACTTC. It encodes CASSLLGRGDYEQYF.